This T cell receptor beta chain appears in the sequencing data of a study of T cell repertoires in cytomegalovirus infection. Background on the study: Used in the study were CMV epitopes, some recently identified and HLA-C-restricted, others well-studied and HLA-B-restricted. Both a matching HLA type and CMV infection were indicated by public TCR beta signatures. Notes on the study in general: Dominating the ex vivo response were HLA-C-restricted CMV-specific TCR beta clonotypes.

TCRdb called the reads again in MiXCR, with one record for every CDR3 protein. This table has hundreds of thousands of distinct CDR3 sequences, approximately 31% appearing once. Concerning this clonotype itself: What it binds is not known.

CDR1 and CDR2 from the germline V gene are MNHNY and SVGAGI (reference sequence). The ends were cut back, 0 bases at V and 5 bases at J, with 10 bases in the middle. The CDR3 loop spans 14 amino acids. V is TRBV6-6 and J is TRBJ1-1, with D uncertain. The starting material was cultured CD8+ T cells from PBMCs, obtained from culture after CMV antigen stimulation. This sequence was found in a human donor in good health (CMV status not recorded). Some clones in this sample may be carry-over from other donors' samples. In nucleotides, the CDR3 is TGTGCCAGCAGTTACTCTTGGGAGAAGACTGAAGCTTTCTTT. Its protein is CASSYSWEKTEAFF.